These 2 T cell receptor beta chains share one sample of origin, sequenced in a study of blood T cell repertoires in COVID-19 (dated by TCRdb to 2018 to 2021). Libraries were made using the immunoSEQ multiplex PCR assay. TCRdb mirrors the immuneACCESS table, restricted to in-frame sequences. Some clones are absent from its copies; in checked studies, under half trace to an unresolved V gene, and the reason for the others is unknown. In all, the sample holds around 150,000 clones, and approximately 80% of those were seen once. Roughly 9.5% of the sample rests with the top ten. Sequencing was done on a sample of peripheral blood. The receptor set was obtained from a woman aged 80 or older with active or convalescent COVID-19.

The chain employs TRBV25-1 and TRBJ1-4, with D possibly being TRBD1 (6 bases). The CDR3 spans 16 residues. The germline V gene has CDR1 MGHDK and CDR2 SYGVNS. V dropped 2 bases and J dropped 2 bases, with 12 bases sitting between them. The CDR3 loop is CASSEGRGSTNEKLFF. The CDR3 nucleotides read TGTGCCAGCAGTGAAGGCAGGGGTTCGACTAATGAAAAACTGTTTTTT.

The chain uses TRBV7-9 and TRBJ2-2; no definite D call. Germline V gene sequence: CDR1 SEHNR, CDR2 FQNEAQ (reference sequence). The germline V and J ends were trimmed by 5 bases and 2 bases, with 15 bases remaining between them. The CDR3 length is 16 residues. The CDR3: CASSPLNIANTGELFF. The CDR3, as DNA: TGTGCCAGCAGCCCACTTAACATAGCCAACACCGGGGAGCTGTTTTTT.